This T cell receptor beta chain was identified during a study of T cells in localized non-small cell lung cancer. TCRdb's copy holds only in-frame clones and misses some; the assay was immunoSEQ multiplex PCR. The sample lists around 28,000 clones, roughly nine tenths seen once, with 2.5% to 3% in the top ten. The germline CDR1 and CDR2 sequences are SGHVS and FNYEAQ. The length of the CDR3 is 14 residues. V lost 2 bases and J lost 3; bases outside the gene matches: 3. The sequencing used peripheral blood, collected before any cancer treatment. The TCR was taken from a female donor older than 55 with stage I lung adenocarcinoma. The chain combines TRBV7-6 with TRBJ1-1; 7 bases line up with TRBD1. CDR3 DNA: TGTGCCAGCAGCTTATACAGGGGTGACACTGAAGCTTTCTTT. This encodes CASSLYRGDTEAFF.